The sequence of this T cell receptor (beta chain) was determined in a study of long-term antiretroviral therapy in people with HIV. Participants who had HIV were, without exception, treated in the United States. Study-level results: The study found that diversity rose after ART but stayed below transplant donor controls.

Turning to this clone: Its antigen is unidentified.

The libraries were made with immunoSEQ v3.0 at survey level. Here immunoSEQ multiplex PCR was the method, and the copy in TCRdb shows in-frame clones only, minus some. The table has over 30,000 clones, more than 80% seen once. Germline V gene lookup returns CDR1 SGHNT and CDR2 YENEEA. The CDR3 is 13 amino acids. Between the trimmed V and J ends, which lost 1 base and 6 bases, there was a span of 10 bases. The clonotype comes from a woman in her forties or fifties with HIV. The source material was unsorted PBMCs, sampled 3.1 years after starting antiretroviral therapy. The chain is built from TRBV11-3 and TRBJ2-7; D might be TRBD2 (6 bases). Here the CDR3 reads CASSLATGLEQYF. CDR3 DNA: TGTGCCAGCAGCTTAGCTACGGGACTCGAGCAGTACTTC. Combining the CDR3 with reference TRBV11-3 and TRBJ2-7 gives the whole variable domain EAGVVQSPRYKIIEKKQPVAFWCNPISGHNTLYWYLQNLGQGPELLIRYENEEAVDDSQLPKDRFSAERLKGVDSTLKIQPAELGDSAVYLCASSLATGLEQYFGPGTRLTVT.